The rows below give T cell receptor beta chains drawn from one sample of a study of OX40 agonist ivuxolimab in advanced cancers. Assay: immunoSEQ multiplex PCR; the TCRdb copy retains only in-frame clones and omits some. In the table there are around 150,000 clones, 75% to 95% of which are singletons. This specimen was CD4+ or CD8+ T cells sorted from blood, taken in a trial of the OX40 agonist ivuxolimab. These receptors were taken from an adult with an advanced solid tumor such as melanoma, head and neck, liver or kidney cancer. Each CDR3 is given with its conserved first and last residue. Each record gives: J gene, D gene, V gene, clone size, CDR3 DNA, CDR3 protein. A D gene is named only where the DNA matches it firmly. Expanded clones get a size class; other rows say once, few or many, or leave the size out.

>TRBJ2-1|TRBD2|TRBV19|NA
TGCGCCAGTAGTGTGGCTAGCGGGAGAAGCTCCTACAATGAGCAGTTCTTC
CASSVASGRSSYNEQFF
>TRBJ2-7|NA|TRBV10-3|NA
TGTGCCATCAGTGAAGGACAGTCCCTTTCCTACGAGCAGTACTTC
CAISEGQSLSYEQYF
>TRBJ1-1|NA|TRBV7-8|NA
TGTGCCAGCAGCTGGGACACCAAGAACACTGAAGCTTTCTTT
CASSWDTKNTEAFF
>TRBJ1-3|NA|TRBV18|NA
TGTGCCAGCTCACCACTTAGAAACACCATATATTTT
CASSPLRNTIYF
>TRBJ1-2|NA|TRBV28|once
TGTGCCAGCCTGAAGAACTATTATGGCTACACCTTC
CASLKNYYGYTF
>TRBJ2-2|TRBD2|TRBV27|once
TGTGCCAGCAGTTTAATTTCCCCTTTTGCTCTAGCGGGCTATAACACCGGGGAGCTGTTTTTT
CASSLISPFALAGYNTGELFF
>TRBJ2-1|NA|TRBV19|NA
TGTGCCAGTAATGGCAGAAGCTCCTACAATGAGCAGTTCTTC
CASNGRSSYNEQFF
>TRBJ1-2|NA|TRBV4-1|NA
TGCGCCAGCAGCCAAGGGACGAGAGGCTACACCTTC
CASSQGTRGYTF
>TRBJ1-3|NA|TRBV5-1|NA
TGCGCCAGCAGCTTGGTTCTGGGTGGCTCTGGAAACACCATATATTTT
CASSLVLGGSGNTIYF
>TRBJ2-1|TRBD2|TRBV7-9|NA
TGTGCCAGCAGCCCAAACCCCCTAGCGGGGGCCTACAATGAGCAGTTCTTC
CASSPNPLAGAYNEQFF
>TRBJ1-6|TRBD1|TRBV6-4|NA
TGTGCCAGCAGCCGGGACAGGGATAATTCACCCCTCCACTTT
CASSRDRDNSPLHF
>TRBJ1-3|NA|TRBV9|NA
TGTGCCAGCAGCGTAGGCGTTTCTGGAAACACCATATATTTT
CASSVGVSGNTIYF
>TRBJ1-1|NA|TRBV10-3|NA
TGTGCCATCTCCGGACAGATGAACACTGAAGCTTTCTTT
CAISGQMNTEAFF
>TRBJ1-5|TRBD1|TRBV28|NA
TGTGCCAGCAGTCTAGACAGGGGTGGGCGCAATCAGCCCCAGCATTTT
CASSLDRGGRNQPQHF
>TRBJ1-1|NA|TRBV6-5|NA
TGTGCCAGCACCCAAACCCAGCCGATGAACACTGAAGCTTTCTTT
CASTQTQPMNTEAFF
>TRBJ2-3|NA|TRBV19|NA
TGTGCCAGTAGTTTGACAGCGGTGACTAGCACAGATACGCAGTATTTT
CASSLTAVTSTDTQYF
>TRBJ2-7|TRBD2|TRBV11-2|NA
TGTGCCAGCAGCTTCGAGCGGGGGAGGGGAACCTACGAGCAGTACTTC
CASSFERGRGTYEQYF
>TRBJ2-1|NA|TRBV10-2|NA
TGCGCCAGCAGCCAGGGGAGAAGTAACAATGAGCAGTTCTTC
CASSQGRSNNEQFF
>TRBJ1-1|NA|TRBV7-3|NA
TGTGCCAGCAGCTTAACCGGCGGGAACACTGAAGCTTTCTTT
CASSLTGGNTEAFF
>TRBJ1-5|NA|TRBV30|NA
TGTGCCTGGAGTGTACGAACGAATCAGCCCCAGCATTTT
CAWSVRTNQPQHF
>TRBJ2-5|TRBD2|TRBV28|once
TGTGCCAGCAGTTTAGGTCTAGCGGGAGTGGAGACCCAGTACTTC
CASSLGLAGVETQYF
>TRBJ1-5|TRBD1|TRBV2|once
TGTGCCAGCAGTGAAGAGGGCAGGGGGACGCATCAGCCCCAGCATTTT
CASSEEGRGTHQPQHF